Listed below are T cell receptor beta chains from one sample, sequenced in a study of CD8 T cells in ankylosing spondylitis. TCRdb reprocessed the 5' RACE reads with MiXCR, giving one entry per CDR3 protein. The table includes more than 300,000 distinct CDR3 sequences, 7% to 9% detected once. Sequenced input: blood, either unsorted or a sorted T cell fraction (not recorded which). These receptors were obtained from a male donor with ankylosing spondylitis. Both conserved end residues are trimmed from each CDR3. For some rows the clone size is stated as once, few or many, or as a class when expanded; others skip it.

cdr3_aa: SVQTVSAEAF; clone_size: NA; v_call: TRBV29-1
cdr3_aa: AISGTSGQQETQY; clone_size: many; v_call: TRBV10-3
cdr3_aa: ASRMTGIYEQY; clone_size: NA; v_call: TRBV12-3/TRBV12-4
cdr3_aa: ASRSTGEGEKLF; clone_size: NA; v_call: TRBV28
cdr3_aa: ATSRDLAGGSNTGELF; clone_size: many; v_call: TRBV15
cdr3_aa: ASSRDWGGDSYEQY; clone_size: few; v_call: TRBV4-3
cdr3_aa: ASRLSGSYNEQF; clone_size: many; v_call: TRBV6-2/TRBV6-3
cdr3_aa: ATRDRGAYGYT; clone_size: NA; v_call: TRBV24-1
cdr3_aa: ASSSILRGRLSSGANVLT; clone_size: NA; v_call: TRBV5-1
cdr3_aa: SVEVNGHSYEQY; clone_size: NA; v_call: TRBV29-1
cdr3_aa: ASSLKREARNEQF; clone_size: NA; v_call: TRBV7-9
cdr3_aa: ASSYSRGRNNEQF; clone_size: few; v_call: TRBV6-5
cdr3_aa: ASSRTSGRAYGELF; clone_size: NA; v_call: TRBV4-3
cdr3_aa: SDLRSRDVFSEQF; clone_size: NA; v_call: TRBV29-1
cdr3_aa: ASSFVPGQETQY; clone_size: few; v_call: TRBV12-3/TRBV12-4
cdr3_aa: ASSLVQGPGELF; clone_size: NA; v_call: TRBV5-1
cdr3_aa: SVAWPSGSYEQY; clone_size: NA; v_call: TRBV29-1
cdr3_aa: AWSVRVGAF; clone_size: few; v_call: TRBV30
cdr3_aa: ASSQFSGPNQPQH; clone_size: NA; v_call: TRBV16
cdr3_aa: ATSDNGATMNTEAF; clone_size: NA; v_call: TRBV24-1
cdr3_aa: ASSFIGWGEQF; clone_size: NA; v_call: TRBV5-5
cdr3_aa: ASSRDSGGITEAF; clone_size: few; v_call: TRBV5-1
cdr3_aa: ASSQQYPPLH; clone_size: many; v_call: TRBV2
cdr3_aa: ASSLLAAGLGYEQY; clone_size: NA; v_call: TRBV27
cdr3_aa: ASSIADMNTEAF; clone_size: few; v_call: TRBV19
cdr3_aa: ASSPTAEVGAEQY; clone_size: NA; v_call: TRBV18
cdr3_aa: ASSRASGSGETQY; clone_size: few; v_call: TRBV5-1
cdr3_aa: ASSVTGERGEQY; clone_size: few; v_call: TRBV25-1
cdr3_aa: AISADIANTEAF; clone_size: NA; v_call: TRBV10-3
cdr3_aa: ASSPGETQY; clone_size: many; v_call: TRBV18
cdr3_aa: ASSLLGSGANVLT; clone_size: many; v_call: TRBV5-1
cdr3_aa: SARDLARTYNSPLH; clone_size: few; v_call: TRBV20-1
cdr3_aa: ASSILGAAGVAPDTQY; clone_size: NA; v_call: TRBV19
cdr3_aa: ASSAPGLAGGAYNEQF; clone_size: NA; v_call: TRBV28
cdr3_aa: SVDRGFSYGYT; clone_size: many; v_call: TRBV29-1
cdr3_aa: ASTIHSPNPGELF; clone_size: few; v_call: TRBV12-3/TRBV12-4
cdr3_aa: AISEFAGDADTQY; clone_size: few; v_call: TRBV10-3
cdr3_aa: SASRNGRESGEQY; clone_size: few; v_call: TRBV20-1
cdr3_aa: ASSPYGDRASYEQY; clone_size: few; v_call: TRBV18
cdr3_aa: ASSSFGQGQDGYT; clone_size: many; v_call: TRBV12-3/TRBV12-4
cdr3_aa: SVGGPKGLAGVWNYEQY; clone_size: many; v_call: TRBV29-1
cdr3_aa: ASSSDRGRGYGYT; clone_size: few; v_call: TRBV3-1
cdr3_aa: ATSRDRLAGGQF; clone_size: few; v_call: TRBV15
cdr3_aa: ASTPTGTTGYT; clone_size: few; v_call: TRBV5-1
cdr3_aa: ASSLSGLDFSGANVLT; clone_size: NA; v_call: TRBV7-8
cdr3_aa: SAYRASFSEQY; clone_size: few; v_call: TRBV20-1
cdr3_aa: ASSEGSGSSDTQY; clone_size: NA; v_call: TRBV3-1
cdr3_aa: ASSQGQSSP; clone_size: NA; v_call: TRBV23-1
cdr3_aa: ASSSYGGIAYGYT; clone_size: many; v_call: TRBV13
cdr3_aa: ASSLPGTSGSEETQY; clone_size: few; v_call: TRBV7-9
cdr3_aa: ASSLGAGRGSYEQY; clone_size: NA; v_call: TRBV5-1
cdr3_aa: ASSQGAASSYEQY; clone_size: NA; v_call: TRBV3-1
cdr3_aa: ASSLGPGQVTYEQY; clone_size: NA; v_call: TRBV5-1
cdr3_aa: ASSRGLVVETQY; clone_size: NA; v_call: TRBV7-2
cdr3_aa: ASSLMTNYGYT; clone_size: NA; v_call: TRBV5-1
cdr3_aa: SVDLLKAGGRGETQY; clone_size: few; v_call: TRBV20-1
cdr3_aa: ASSARTSGTDTQY; clone_size: few; v_call: TRBV9